This T cell receptor (beta chain) comes out of a study of blood T cell repertoires in COVID-19. For the study at large: The samples span acute and convalescent COVID-19 from the United States, Italy and Spain.

The assay was immunoSEQ multiplex PCR, and TCRdb's table has in-frame clones only and misses some. The sample lists 100,000 to 130,000 clones, 65% to 80% occurring once. The CDR3 covers 14 residues. Germline CDR1 and CDR2: LNHDA and SQIVND (reference sequence). The ends were cut back, 5 bases at V and 2 bases at J, with 13 bases in the middle. The chain carries TRBV19 and TRBJ2-7; possibly TRBD1 for D (6 bases). The clonotype comes from a man between 65 and 85 years old with acute or convalescent COVID-19. The sequencing input was peripheral blood. The CDR3 nucleotides are TGTGCCAGTAGTGTCTCCAGGGGTGCCTACGAGCAGTACTTC. The encoded protein is CASSVSRGAYEQYF.